These T cell receptor beta chains were read from a single sample in a study of cytomegalovirus exposure and HLA in healthy donors. The method was immunoSEQ multiplex PCR; TCRdb's version includes in-frame clones alone and lacks a portion of them. The sample's table shows approximately 110,000 clones. Sequenced: PBMCs. All receptors come from a man between 18 and 35 years old in good health and CMV-seronegative. The CDR3 runs from the conserved cysteine through the conserved F or W. The D gene is left open where the match is weak.

>TRBD1|TRBV28|TRBJ2-7
CASSTPGTGTYVQYF
TGTGCCAGCAGTACACCCGGGACAGGCACCTATGTGCAGTACTTC
>-|TRBV6-1|TRBJ2-7
CASSGRRTLEQYF
TGTGCCAGCAGCGGCAGGCGAACACTTGAGCAGTACTTC
>-|TRBV6-5|TRBJ2-1
CASSYGGGSNEQFF
TGTGCCAGCAGTTACGGTGGCGGGTCCAATGAGCAGTTCTTC
>-|TRBV7-9|TRBJ2-7
CASSRGRRGVHEQYF
TGTGCCAGCAGCCGCGGGAGAAGGGGGGTCCACGAGCAGTACTTC
>-|TRBV30|TRBJ2-2
CACDTWIGDVDTGELFF
TGTGCCTGTGATACATGGATAGGAGACGTCGACACCGGGGAGCTGTTTTTT
>-|TRBV11-2|TRBJ2-7
CASSPLPTYEQYF
TGTGCCAGCAGCCCCTTACCGACATACGAGCAGTACTTC
>-|TRBV7-9|TRBJ1-5
CASSRIWAGVDSNQPQHF
TGTGCCAGCAGCCGCATTTGGGCAGGGGTAGATAGCAATCAGCCCCAGCATTTT
>-|TRBV30|TRBJ1-4
CAWSVLGREGRRTNEKLFF
TGTGCCTGGAGTGTTTTAGGGAGGGAGGGCAGGAGAACTAATGAAAAACTGTTTTTT
>TRBD1|TRBV27|TRBJ1-3
CASSLSYRGLRWGGGNTIYF
TGTGCCAGCAGTTTATCGTACAGGGGGCTCCGGTGGGGTGGTGGAAACACCATATATTTT
>-|TRBV10-3|TRBJ1-1
CAISETQNTEAFF
TGTGCCATCAGTGAAACACAGAACACTGAAGCTTTCTTT
>-|TRBV7-2|TRBJ2-2
CASSPRSGTGELFF
TGTGCCAGCAGCCCACGGTCCGGCACCGGGGAGCTGTTTTTT
>-|TRBV30|TRBJ2-2
CAWSLRRGRDTGELFF
TGTGCCTGGAGTCTACGGCGCGGCAGGGACACCGGGGAGCTGTTTTTT
>TRBD1|TRBV19|TRBJ1-5
CASRRTGHYSNQPQHF
TGTGCCAGTAGGCGGACAGGACATTATAGCAATCAGCCCCAGCATTTT
>TRBD1|TRBV10-2|TRBJ1-2
CASRGQSGWDYGYTF
TGCGCCAGCAGGGGACAGTCTGGCTGGGACTATGGCTACACCTTC
>TRBD2|TRBV5-4|TRBJ2-5
CASSLHLAGSQETQYF
TGTGCCAGCAGCTTGCACCTAGCGGGCTCCCAAGAGACCCAGTACTTC
>-|TRBV5-1|TRBJ1-6
CASSLRTGSSYNSPLHF
TGCGCCAGCAGCCTGCGGACCGGGAGCTCCTATAATTCACCCCTCCACTTT
>-|TRBV5-1|TRBJ1-5
CASRREYGNQPQHF
TGCGCCAGCAGAAGGGAGTACGGCAATCAGCCCCAGCATTTT
>-|TRBV30|TRBJ2-7
CAYVAAYEQYF
TGTGCCTACGTAGCGGCCTACGAGCAGTACTTC
>-|TRBV5-1|TRBJ2-7
CASSGEYEQYF
TGCGCCAGCAGCGGAGAATACGAGCAGTACTTC
>-|TRBV5-6|TRBJ2-3
CASLPGQTGADTQYF
TGTGCCAGCCTACCGGGACAGACGGGGGCGGATACGCAGTATTTT
>-|TRBV27|TRBJ1-1
CASSFQGRWNTEAFF
TGTGCCAGCAGTTTCCAGGGAAGGTGGAACACTGAAGCTTTCTTT
>TRBD2|TRBV30|TRBJ2-7
CAWSVGLAYEQYF
TGTGCCTGGAGTGTGGGACTAGCGTACGAGCAGTACTTC